The 7 T cell receptor beta chains in this list originate from one sample, sequenced in a study of a mutant IDH1 vaccine in newly diagnosed glioma. TCRdb's table, derived via immunoSEQ multiplex PCR, lists solely in-frame clones and lacks some. This sample has tens of thousands of clones, with almost 95% found just once. Time point of the sample: week 35, safety follow-up. Each dose delivered 300 ug of mutant IDH1 20-mer peptide subcutaneously with imiquimod. Their specific antigens are unknown. The specimen was PBMCs, collected from a glioma patient whose treatment included an IDH1 peptide vaccine. The receptors shown here come from a man aged 50-60 years with glioma.

This chain joins TRBV5-8 and TRBJ2-3; D uncertain. Germline V CDR1 and CDR2: SGHTS, YDEGEE. This CDR3 comprises 14 residues. V dropped 4 bases and J dropped 2 bases, with 11 bases sitting between them. CDR3 DNA sequence: TGTGCCAGCAGCACCCTTCATACCACAGATACGCAGTATTTT. Protein product: CASSTLHTTDTQYF.

The rearrangement uses TRBV9 and TRBJ2-7; 9 positions match TRBD1. The V and J ends lost 2 bases and 4 bases, in that order; junction bases with no gene match: 4. CDR1 SGDLS and CDR2 YYNGEE come from the germline V gene. The CDR3 contains 14 residues. The CDR3 bases are TGTGCCAGCAGCGTGGGGACAGGGACTTACGAGCAGTACTTC. It specifies CASSVGTGTYEQYF. The whole variable domain, remainder taken from reference TRBV9 and TRBJ2-7, is DSGVTQTPKHLITATGQRVTLRCSPRSGDLSVYWYQQSLDQGLQFLIQYYNGEERAKGNILERFSAQQFPDLHSELNLSSLELGDSALYFCASSVGTGTYEQYFGPGTRLTVT.

The chain combines TRBV6-5 with TRBJ1-6, with no clear D. The CDR3 runs to 16 residues. Germline V lookup: CDR1 MNHEY, CDR2 SVGAGI. Trimming took off 0 bases at V and 4 bases at J, with 10 bases between the two ends. CDR3 region: CASSYSSGSYNSPLHF. CDR3 DNA: TGTGCCAGCAGTTACTCGAGTGGCAGTTATAATTCACCCCTCCACTTT.

This chain links TRBV28 with TRBJ1-6; D unclear. The CDR3 is 16 amino acids. Trimming took 6 bases from V and 0 from J, leaving 12 bases between them. CDR1 and CDR2 from the germline V gene are MDHEN and SYDVKM. For the CDR3, the DNA is TGTGCCAGCAGCTTTTTAGGGAGCTCCTATAATTCACCCCTCCACTTT. Translating gives CASSFLGSSYNSPLHF.

This clone was recorded once. The chain links TRBV20-1 to TRBJ2-7, with D unresolved. CDR3 length: 11 amino acids. Germline V gene lookup returns CDR1 DFQATT and CDR2 SNEGSKA (reference sequence). The CDR3 protein is CWEGPTYEQYF. CDR3 coding DNA: TGCTGGGAAGGTCCGACCTACGAGCAGTACTTC.

The chain has TRBV12-2 and TRBJ2-5. TRBV12-2 is a recognized pseudogene. The CDR3 length is 12 residues. Here the CDR3 DNA reads TGTGCAAGCCCCATGCCAAAAGAGACCCAGTACTTC. It yields the protein CASPMPKETQYF.

V usage is TRBV4-1 and J usage is TRBJ1-1, with D unresolved. CDR3 length: 12 amino acids. Trimming cost V 3 bases and J 3 bases, with 5 bases left between them. Germline lookup yields CDR1 MGHRA and CDR2 YSYEKL. The CDR3 loop is CASSHLDTEAFF. CDR3 DNA sequence: TGCGCCAGCAGCCACCTTGACACTGAAGCTTTCTTT.